Presented here are 10 T cell receptor beta chains from one specimen sequenced in a study of beta chain features in type 1 diabetes. Sequenced material consisted of expressed TCRB transcripts (all of the isolated RNA was reverse transcribed). The method was immunoSEQ multiplex PCR; TCRdb's version includes in-frame clones alone and lacks a portion of them. The repertoire has hundreds of thousands of clones, approximately 31% of them found once; the top ten carry roughly 0.066%. Sequenced input: naive CD4+ T cells from blood. The receptors here all came from a man aged 18 to 29 in good health.

The chain carries TRBV4-1 and TRBJ1-1; no reliable D call. The CDR3 spans 18 residues. The germline V and J ends were trimmed by 0 bases and 3 bases, with 20 bases remaining between them. Germline V gives CDR1 MGHRA, CDR2 YSYEKL. CDR3 nucleotide sequence: TGCGCCAGCAGCCAAGACGGGATTCGGAGGAGGGCGGACACTGAAGCTTTCTTT. This codes for CASSQDGIRRRADTEAFF.

J is TRBJ2-3 and V is TRBV7-2; D is unresolved. The V gene's germline CDR1 is SGHTA and CDR2 FQGNSA. V lost 1 base to trimming and J lost 10 bases, with 9 bases between them. The CDR3 runs to 12 residues. This chain's CDR3 is CASSLGTRPQYF. Written as DNA, the CDR3 is TGTGCCAGCAGCTTAGGCACCCGGCCGCAGTATTTT.

This clone appeared a single time. The J gene is TRBJ2-7, the V gene TRBV9, with 16 positions matching TRBD2. Germline CDR1 is SGDLS and CDR2 is YYNGEE. This CDR3 has 17 residues. Trimming took 3 bases from V and 5 from J; bases not matched to a gene: 8. Written as DNA, the CDR3 is TGTGCCAGCAGCGCCACCGGGACTAGCGGGAGGGGGCACGAGCAGTACTTC. This encodes CASSATGTSGRGHEQYF.

The V and J genes are TRBV7-9 and TRBJ2-1; no firm D call. CDR3 length equals 14 residues. The ends were cut back, 5 bases at V and 9 bases at J, with 17 bases in the middle. Germline loops: CDR1 SEHNR, CDR2 FQNEAQ (reference sequence). This chain's CDR3 is CASSRLFAAGEQFF. As DNA, the CDR3 is TGTGCCAGCAGCCGTTTATTCGCGGCAGGTGAGCAGTTCTTC.

The chain joins TRBV7-9 to TRBJ2-7; maybe TRBD2 (6 bases). V was clipped by 5 bases and J by 3 bases, with 14 bases between them. The V gene's germline CDR1 is SEHNR and CDR2 FQNEAQ (reference sequence). This CDR3 contains 14 residues. In nucleotides, the CDR3 is TGTGCCAGCAGCGTGAGAGGCGGGGACTACGAGCAGTACTTC. It translates to CASSVRGGDYEQYF.

Details on this clone: The same CDR3 arises from other DNA sequences in this sample as well. The rearrangement joins TRBV18 to TRBJ1-1, with no clear D. CDR1 KGHSH and CDR2 LQKENI come from the germline V gene. The V gene lost 2 bases and the J gene lost 0 bases, with 1 base spanning the gap. This CDR3 has 12 residues. Written as DNA, the CDR3 is TGTGCCAGCTCACCATTGAACACTGAAGCTTTCTTT. Translation gives CASSPLNTEAFF.

This clone was picked up a small number of times. V usage is TRBV29-1 and J usage is TRBJ2-3; D is unresolved. Trimming took off 7 bases at V and 4 bases at J, with 12 bases between the two ends. This CDR3 has 12 residues. Germline CDR1 is SQVTM and CDR2 is ANQGSEA. DNA for the CDR3: TGCAGCGGTCGGGCGAGCGCAGATACGCAGTATTTT. Translation: CSGRASADTQYF.

The chain couples TRBV7-9 to TRBJ1-1; the D is unclear. V lost 2 bases to trimming and J lost 1 base, with 8 bases between them. This CDR3 is built from 14 residues. The germline CDR1 and CDR2 sequences are SEHNR and FQNEAQ (reference sequence). Here the CDR3 reads CASSLINKNTEAFF. Here the CDR3 DNA reads TGTGCCAGCAGCTTAATTAACAAGAACACTGAAGCTTTCTTT.

The V gene is TRBV7-8, the J gene TRBJ2-7, with 10 positions matching TRBD1. J lost 2 bases, V lost 1 base, and 2 bases had no gene match. Germline CDR1 SGHVS, CDR2 FQNEAQ. CDR3 length equals 15 residues. In nucleotides, the CDR3 is TGTGCCAGCAGCTTAGGGGACAGGGGTACCTACGAGCAGTACTTC. Protein sequence: CASSLGDRGTYEQYF.

This clone was counted a few times. The chain is built from TRBV4-3 and TRBJ2-5; D remains ambiguous. Between the trimmed V and J ends, which lost 2 bases and 4 bases, there was a span of 14 bases. This CDR3 has 15 amino acids. CDR1 and CDR2 (germline): LGHNA, YSLEER. CDR3 DNA sequence: TGCGCCAGCAGCCAACTTCCAAGGGTGGGAGAGACCCAGTACTTC. It codes for CASSQLPRVGETQYF.